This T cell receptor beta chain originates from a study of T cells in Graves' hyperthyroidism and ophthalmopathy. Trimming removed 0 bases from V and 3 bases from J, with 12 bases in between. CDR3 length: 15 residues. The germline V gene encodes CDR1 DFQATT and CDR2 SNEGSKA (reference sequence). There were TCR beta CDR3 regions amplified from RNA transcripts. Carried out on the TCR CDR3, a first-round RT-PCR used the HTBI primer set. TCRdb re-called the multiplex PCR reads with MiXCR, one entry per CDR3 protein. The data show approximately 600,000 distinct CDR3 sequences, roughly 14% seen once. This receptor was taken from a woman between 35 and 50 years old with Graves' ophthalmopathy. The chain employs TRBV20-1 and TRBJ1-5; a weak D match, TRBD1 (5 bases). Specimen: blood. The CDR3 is CSARDPTGYNQPQHF. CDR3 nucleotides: TGCAGTGCTAGAGATCCTACAGGTTACAATCAGCCCCAGCATTTT.